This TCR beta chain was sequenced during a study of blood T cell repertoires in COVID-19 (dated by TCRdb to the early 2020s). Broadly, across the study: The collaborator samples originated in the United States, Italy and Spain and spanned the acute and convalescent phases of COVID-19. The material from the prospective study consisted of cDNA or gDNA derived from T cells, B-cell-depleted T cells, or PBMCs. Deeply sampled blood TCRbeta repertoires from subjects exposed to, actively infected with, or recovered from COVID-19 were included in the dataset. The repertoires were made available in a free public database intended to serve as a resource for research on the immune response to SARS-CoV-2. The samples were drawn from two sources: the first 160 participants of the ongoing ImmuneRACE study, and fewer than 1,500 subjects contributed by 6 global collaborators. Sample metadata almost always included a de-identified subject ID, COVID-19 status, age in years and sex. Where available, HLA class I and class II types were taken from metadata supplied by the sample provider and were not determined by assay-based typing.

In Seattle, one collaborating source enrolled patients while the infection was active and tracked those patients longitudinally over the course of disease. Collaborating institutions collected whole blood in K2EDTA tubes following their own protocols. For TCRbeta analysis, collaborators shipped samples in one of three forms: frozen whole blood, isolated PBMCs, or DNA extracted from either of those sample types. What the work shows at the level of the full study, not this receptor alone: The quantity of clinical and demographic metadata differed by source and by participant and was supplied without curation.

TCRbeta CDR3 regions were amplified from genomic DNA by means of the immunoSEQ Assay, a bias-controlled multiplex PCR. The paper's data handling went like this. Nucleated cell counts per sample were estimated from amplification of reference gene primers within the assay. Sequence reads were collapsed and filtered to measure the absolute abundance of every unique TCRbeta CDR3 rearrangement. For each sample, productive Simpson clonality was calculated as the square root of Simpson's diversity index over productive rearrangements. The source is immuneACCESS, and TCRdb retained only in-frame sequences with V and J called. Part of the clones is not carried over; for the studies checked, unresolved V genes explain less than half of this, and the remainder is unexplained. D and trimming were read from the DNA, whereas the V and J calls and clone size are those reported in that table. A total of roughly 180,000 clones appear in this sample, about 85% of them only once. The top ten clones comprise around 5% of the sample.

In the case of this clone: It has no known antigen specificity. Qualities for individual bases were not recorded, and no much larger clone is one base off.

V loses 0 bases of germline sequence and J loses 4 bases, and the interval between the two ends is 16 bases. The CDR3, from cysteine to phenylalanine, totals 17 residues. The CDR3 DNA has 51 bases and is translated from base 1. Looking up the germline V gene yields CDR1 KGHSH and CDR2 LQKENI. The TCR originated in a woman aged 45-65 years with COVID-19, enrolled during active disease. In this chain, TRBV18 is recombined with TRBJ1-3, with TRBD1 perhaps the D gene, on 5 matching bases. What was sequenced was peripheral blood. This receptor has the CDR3 CASSPPGSRGLGNTIYF. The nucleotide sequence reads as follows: TGTGCCAGCTCACCACCGGGCTCGAGGGGACTGGGAAACACCATATATTTT.